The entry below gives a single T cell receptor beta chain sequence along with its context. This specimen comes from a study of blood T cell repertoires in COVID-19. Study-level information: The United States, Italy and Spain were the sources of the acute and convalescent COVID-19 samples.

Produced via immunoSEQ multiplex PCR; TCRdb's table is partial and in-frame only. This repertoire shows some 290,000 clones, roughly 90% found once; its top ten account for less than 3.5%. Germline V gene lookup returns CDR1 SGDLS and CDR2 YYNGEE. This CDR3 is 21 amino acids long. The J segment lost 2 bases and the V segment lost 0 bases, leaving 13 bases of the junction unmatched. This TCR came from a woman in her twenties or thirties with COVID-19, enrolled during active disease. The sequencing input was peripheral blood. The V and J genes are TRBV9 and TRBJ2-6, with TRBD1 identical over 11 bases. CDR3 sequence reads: CASSVATRTGGATAGANVLTF. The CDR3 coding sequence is TGTGCCAGCAGCGTAGCTACCCGGACAGGGGGCGCAACTGCTGGGGCCAACGTCCTGACTTTC. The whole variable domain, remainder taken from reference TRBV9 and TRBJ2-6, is DSGVTQTPKHLITATGQRVTLRCSPRSGDLSVYWYQQSLDQGLQFLIQYYNGEERAKGNILERFSAQQFPDLHSELNLSSLELGDSALYFCASSVATRTGGATAGANVLTFGAGSRLTVL.